Following are 5 T cell receptor beta chains from one sample sequenced in a study of post-analysis software for immune sequencing data. Their target antigens are unknown. The study's findings and limits: Controls had lower frequencies than patients of five or six TRBV segments, which included TRBV5-6, TRBV5-1 and TRBV20-1.

Each TCR beta cDNA library carried unique molecular identifiers. TCRdb called the PCR reads again in MiXCR, with one record for every CDR3 protein. The sample lists hundreds of thousands of distinct CDR3 sequences; 25% to 30% were seen once. Sequenced sample: blood. These receptors originate from a girl between 5 and 17 years old with multiple sclerosis.

The chain couples TRBV7-9 to TRBJ1-4; maybe TRBD1 (5 bases). V lost 4 bases and J 10 bases, leaving 22 bases between the germline ends. CDR1 is SEHNR and CDR2 is FQNEAQ in the germline V gene (reference sequence). CDR3 length: 16 amino acids. CDR3 coding DNA: TGTGCCAGCAGCTCCCAGCAGGGACCCTCCGTTTTAAAACTGTTTTTT. Its translation is CASSSQQGPSVLKLFF.

There are a few counts of this clonotype. The chain is built from TRBV6-6 and TRBJ1-2; D not resolved. With 5 bases removed from V and 0 bases from J, the gap between germline ends came to 13 bases. Germline assignment: CDR1 MNHNY and CDR2 SVGAGI (reference sequence). The CDR3 length is 15 residues. The CDR3 DNA sequence: TGTGCCAGCAGTCCGTCCAGGACGACTAACTATGGCTACACCTTC. Translation gives CASSPSRTTNYGYTF.

J is TRBJ2-1 and V is TRBV7-9; the D call may be TRBD1 or TRBD2 (5 bases each). The CDR3 consists of 16 residues. Germline CDR1 SEHNR, CDR2 FQNEAQ (reference sequence). V lost 4 bases and J lost 6, with 19 bases in between. For the CDR3, the DNA is TGTGCCAGCAGCTCGACCGTGGGGGTAGGGTTCAATGAGCAGTTCTTC. It codes for CASSSTVGVGFNEQFF.

In this sample, this clonotype turned up a few times. J is TRBJ2-4 and V is TRBV11-2; D might be TRBD1 or TRBD2, each matching 5 bases. This CDR3 contains 16 residues. Per germline, CDR1 SGHAT and CDR2 FQNNGV. The germline V and J ends were trimmed by 1 base and 9 bases, with 19 bases remaining between them. The CDR3 DNA follows: TGTGCCAGCAGCTTAGTGGGAGTTGGAAGGGGCGGCATTCAGTACTTC. Translated: CASSLVGVGRGGIQYF.

This clonotype was counted at least ten times. V usage is TRBV5-4 and J usage is TRBJ2-1; D is ambiguous. V was clipped by 4 bases and J by 3 bases, with 5 bases between them. Germline V gives CDR1 SGHNT, CDR2 YYREEE (reference sequence). CDR3 length: 12 residues. CDR3 amino acids: CASSPDYNEQFF. The CDR3 DNA reads TGTGCCAGCAGCCCAGACTACAATGAGCAGTTCTTC. Together with reference TRBV5-4 and TRBJ2-1, the CDR3 gives the full variable domain: ETGVTQSPTHLIKTRGQQVTLRCSSQSGHNTVSWYQQALGQGPQFIFQYYREEENGRGNFPPRFSGLQFPNYSSELNVNALELDDSALYLCASSPDYNEQFFGPGTRLTVL.